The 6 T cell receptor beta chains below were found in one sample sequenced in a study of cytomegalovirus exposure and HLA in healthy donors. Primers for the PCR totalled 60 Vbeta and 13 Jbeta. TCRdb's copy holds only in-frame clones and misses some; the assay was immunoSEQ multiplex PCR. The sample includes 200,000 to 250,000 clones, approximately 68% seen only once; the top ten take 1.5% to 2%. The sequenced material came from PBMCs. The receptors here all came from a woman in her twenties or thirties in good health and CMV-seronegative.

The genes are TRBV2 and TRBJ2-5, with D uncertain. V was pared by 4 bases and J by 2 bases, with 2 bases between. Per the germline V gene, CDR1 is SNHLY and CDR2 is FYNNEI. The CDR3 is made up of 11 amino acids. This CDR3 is CASSAQETQYF. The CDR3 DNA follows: TGTGCCAGCAGTGCGCAAGAGACCCAGTACTTC.

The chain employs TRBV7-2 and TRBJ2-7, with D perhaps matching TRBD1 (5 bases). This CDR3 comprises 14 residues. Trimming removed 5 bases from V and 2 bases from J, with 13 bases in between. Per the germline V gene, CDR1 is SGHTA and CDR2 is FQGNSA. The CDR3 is CASSTTRVAYEQYF. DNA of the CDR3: TGTGCCAGCAGCACTACCAGGGTCGCCTACGAGCAGTACTTC.

The CDR3: CASSLRTGTGPNYGYTF. The DNA for the CDR3 is TGTGCCAGCAGCCTCCGGACCGGGACAGGGCCTAACTATGGCTACACCTTC. V usage is TRBV9 and J usage is TRBJ1-2; 9 bases align to TRBD1. CDR1 is SGDLS, CDR2 YYNGEE, per germline. The CDR3 is 17 amino acids. Trimming took 4 bases from V and 0 from J; bases not matched to a gene: 10. The whole variable domain, filled in from reference TRBV9 and TRBJ1-2, reads DSGVTQTPKHLITATGQRVTLRCSPRSGDLSVYWYQQSLDQGLQFLIQYYNGEERAKGNILERFSAQQFPDLHSELNLSSLELGDSALYFCASSLRTGTGPNYGYTFGSGTRLTVV.

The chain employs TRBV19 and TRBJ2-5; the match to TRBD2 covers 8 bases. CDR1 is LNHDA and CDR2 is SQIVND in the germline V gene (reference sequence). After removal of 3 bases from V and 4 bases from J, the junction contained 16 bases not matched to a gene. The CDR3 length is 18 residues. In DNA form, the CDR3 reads TGTGCCAGTAGTATGTTGGCGGGGGGCAGGCCCCTTAGAGAGACCCAGTACTTC. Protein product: CASSMLAGGRPLRETQYF.

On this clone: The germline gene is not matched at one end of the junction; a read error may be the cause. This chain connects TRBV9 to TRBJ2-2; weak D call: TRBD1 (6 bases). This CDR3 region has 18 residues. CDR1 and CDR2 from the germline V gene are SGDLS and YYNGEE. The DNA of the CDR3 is TGTGCCACCAGCGTAGCCAGAGATGGGACAACGAACACCGGGGAGCTGTTTTTT. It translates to CATSVARDGTTNTGELFF.

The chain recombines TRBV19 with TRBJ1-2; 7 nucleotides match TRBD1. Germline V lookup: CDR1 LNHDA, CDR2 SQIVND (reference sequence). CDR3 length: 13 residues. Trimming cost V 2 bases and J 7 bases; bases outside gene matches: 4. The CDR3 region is CASSIRQGGGYTF. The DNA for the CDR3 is TGTGCCAGTAGTATAAGGCAGGGGGGTGGCTACACCTTC.